This is a list of T cell receptor beta chains from one sample in a study of T-cell reconstitution after alpha-beta-depleted transplantation in children. TCRdb called the PCR reads again in MiXCR, with one record for every CDR3 protein. The repertoire has roughly 790,000 distinct CDR3 sequences, approximately 15% of them found once; the top ten carry 5%. Here the sequenced sample was PBMCs, mostly from graft donor cells, taken 360 days after TCRalphabeta/CD19-depleted stem cell transplant. These receptors all come from a male patient aged 10 to 17 who had a stem cell transplant for acute lymphoblastic leukemia, so the T cells may come from the graft donor. The CDR3 runs from the conserved cysteine through the conserved F or W. The order of the fields is CDR3 length, V gene, D gene, clone size, J gene, CDR3 protein, CDR3 DNA. D genes are given only for firm matches. Expanded clones are given a class, and other clones once, few, many or no size at all.

>15|TRBV5-1|TRBD1|.|TRBJ1-2
CASSHGLRQGRGYTF
TGCGCCAGCAGCCACGGATTGCGACAGGGCCGTGGCTACACCTTC
>13|TRBV29-1|TRBD2|few|TRBJ2-1
CSAGTSGRGEQFF
TGCAGCGCCGGGACTAGCGGGAGGGGTGAGCAGTTCTTC
>15|TRBV9|.|.|TRBJ2-6
CASSGEVVGANVLTF
TGTGCCAGCAGCGGGGAAGTGGTGGGGGCCAACGTCCTGACTTTC
>13|TRBV20-1|TRBD1|.|TRBJ1-1
CSAHQTGYTEAFF
TGCAGTGCCCACCAGACAGGGTATACTGAAGCTTTCTTT
>14|TRBV15|.|.|TRBJ2-7
CATSTSTGQYEQYF
TGTGCCACCAGCACTTCGACGGGCCAGTACGAGCAGTACTTC
>16|TRBV9|TRBD2|.|TRBJ2-5
CASSHLGTSRGETQYF
TGTGCCAGCAGCCATCTAGGGACTAGCAGAGGAGAGACCCAGTACTTC
>13|TRBV7-9|.|few|TRBJ2-1
CASLKAGYNEQFF
TGTGCCAGCCTGAAGGCCGGCTACAATGAGCAGTTCTTC
>13|TRBV20-1|.|.|TRBJ2-5
CSAIEWRAETQYF
TGCAGTGCTATAGAGTGGCGGGCGGAGACCCAGTACTTC
>16|TRBV5-5|.|once|TRBJ2-1
CASSLSDWSSYNEQFF
TGTGCCAGCAGCTTGTCCGATTGGAGCTCCTACAATGAGCAGTTCTTC
>16|TRBV12-3/TRBV12-4|TRBD1|.|TRBJ2-2
CASSPAGTGVTGELFF
TGTGCCAGCAGCCCCGCTGGGACAGGGGTTACCGGGGAGCTGTTTTTT
>13|TRBV29-1|.|many|TRBJ2-3
CSVVGGGTDTQYF
TGCAGCGTTGTGGGTGGCGGCACAGATACGCAGTATTTT
>15|TRBV6-1|.|few|TRBJ1-4
CASKESRSFYEKLFF
TGTGCCAGCAAGGAATCCAGGTCCTTCTATGAAAAACTGTTTTTT
>14|TRBV6-1|TRBD2|few|TRBJ2-4
CAVGLAGLKNIQYF
TGTGCGGTGGGACTAGCGGGGCTCAAAAACATTCAGTACTTC
>13|TRBV18|.|few|TRBJ2-2
CASSQDGVTELFF
TGTGCCAGCTCGCAGGACGGGGTGACGGAGCTGTTTTTT
>15|TRBV29-1|TRBD2|.|TRBJ2-2
CSVTTSAKNTGELFF
TGCAGCGTTACGACTAGCGCCAAGAACACCGGGGAGCTGTTTTTT
>17|TRBV11-2|TRBD2|.|TRBJ2-4
CASSGYSGRAGKNIQYF
TGTGCCAGCAGCGGATATAGCGGGAGGGCCGGCAAAAACATTCAGTACTTC
>15|TRBV29-1|TRBD2|.|TRBJ2-7
CSVDNLAGGSYEQYF
TGCAGCGTTGATAACTTGGCGGGAGGCTCCTACGAGCAGTACTTC
>16|TRBV7-3|TRBD1|.|TRBJ2-2
CASSSPGTGPTGELFF
TGTGCCAGCAGCTCCCCCGGGACAGGCCCAACCGGGGAGCTGTTTTTT
>15|TRBV6-5|.|many|TRBJ2-3
CASSYSRGFTDTQYF
TGTGCCAGCAGTTACTCGAGGGGATTTACAGATACGCAGTATTTT
>16|TRBV20-1|TRBD2|.|TRBJ2-3
CSAREGGRARVDTQYF
TGCAGTGCTAGAGAGGGCGGGAGGGCCCGAGTAGATACGCAGTATTTT
>14|TRBV5-1|.|.|TRBJ2-7
CASSRGGTDYEQYF
TGCGCCAGCAGCCGCGGTGGGACCGACTACGAGCAGTACTTC
>15|TRBV24-1|TRBD1|few|TRBJ1-1
CATSDLVAQGPRLFF
TGTGCCACCAGTGATTTAGTTGCACAGGGGCCCCGGCTTTTCTTT
>12|TRBV24-1|.|few|TRBJ2-5
CATTRTEETQYF
TGTGCCACCACCCGGACAGAAGAGACCCAGTACTTC
>13|TRBV29-1|TRBD2|.|TRBJ2-1
CSMGREPYNEQFF
TGCAGCATGGGGAGGGAGCCGTACAATGAGCAGTTCTTC
>17|TRBV6-5|TRBD2|few|TRBJ2-4
CASSYGGASGHLNIQYF
TGTGCCAGCAGTTACGGTGGGGCTAGCGGACATCTAAACATTCAGTACTTC
>14|TRBV6-1|.|.|TRBJ2-5
CASSPRDGQETQYF
TGTGCCAGCAGTCCTCGGGACGGCCAAGAGACCCAGTACTTC
>12|TRBV20-1|TRBD2|few|TRBJ2-3
CSVLTRLATQYF
TGCAGTGTTCTGACCCGACTAGCCACGCAGTATTTT
>12|TRBV9|.|few|TRBJ2-7
CASSVAAYEQYF
TGTGCCAGCAGCGTTGCTGCCTACGAGCAGTACTTC
>13|TRBV5-1|.|many|TRBJ2-7
CASRGVSSYEQYF
TGCGCCAGCAGAGGCGTGAGCTCCTACGAGCAGTACTTC
>13|TRBV29-1|.|many|TRBJ2-5
CSASPRMKETQYF
TGCAGCGCCTCCCCAAGGATGAAAGAGACCCAGTACTTC
>14|TRBV4-1|.|few|TRBJ2-7
CASSQSGANPEQYF
TGCGCCAGCAGCCAATCCGGGGCGAATCCCGAGCAGTACTTC
>17|TRBV5-1|.|few|TRBJ2-2
CASSLGTWAPNTGELFF
TGCGCCAGCAGCTTGGGGACTTGGGCTCCGAACACCGGGGAGCTGTTTTTT
>17|TRBV4-1|TRBD2|.|TRBJ2-3
CASSRTSGRALADTQYF
TGCGCCAGCAGTCGGACTAGCGGGAGGGCCCTGGCAGATACGCAGTATTTT
>16|TRBV4-1|TRBD2|few|TRBJ2-1
CASLLGVAGSYNEQFF
TGCGCCAGCCTTCTTGGGGTAGCGGGCTCCTACAATGAGCAGTTCTTC
>15|TRBV9|.|few|TRBJ2-3
CASSVERGWTDTQYF
TGTGCCAGCAGCGTGGAAAGGGGCTGGACAGATACGCAGTATTTT
>16|TRBV5-1|.|many|TRBJ2-1
CASSLTGTNLLDEQFF
TGCGCCAGCAGCTTGACAGGGACCAACCTTCTGGATGAGCAGTTCTTC
>15|TRBV3-1|.|few|TRBJ1-3
CASSPPIGSGNTIYF
TGTGCCAGCAGCCCACCTATTGGTTCTGGAAACACCATATATTTT
>14|TRBV7-3|.|many|TRBJ2-7
CASSPRTNSYEQYF
TGTGCCAGCAGCCCGAGGACTAATTCCTACGAGCAGTACTTC